The present T cell receptor beta chain was sequenced within a study of T cells in Graves' hyperthyroidism and ophthalmopathy. V lost 5 bases and J lost 7; bases outside the gene matches: 7. The CDR3 consists of 13 residues. The germline CDR1 and CDR2 sequences are SEHNR and FQNEAQ (reference sequence). The investigators amplified TCR beta CDR3 regions from RNA transcripts. First-round RT-PCR with HTBI primers amplified the TCR CDR3 region. TCRdb re-analysed the multiplex PCR reads in MiXCR, keeping a single row per CDR3 protein. Altogether 300,000 to 350,000 distinct CDR3 sequences are present, around a sixth being singletons, with the ten largest covering around a third. Hyperthyroidism in the patients, aged 18 to 65, was newly diagnosed and under 2 months in duration.

Sequencing input: blood. The sequence was collected from a man aged 25-45 years with Graves' hyperthyroidism. The chain couples TRBV7-9 to TRBJ1-2, with 7 bases fitting TRBD1. CDR3 sequence (DNA): TGTGCCAGCAGCCGAATGGGACAGTTTGGCTACACCTTC. It encodes CASSRMGQFGYTF.